This TCR beta chain was sequenced for a study of shared clonotypes between healthy human individuals. General observations from the study: Non-shared clonotypes were found to have lower generation probabilities than the clonotypes that were shared by all four of the sorted-subset donors.

In germline, CDR1 is SGHAT, CDR2 FQNNGV. The ends were cut back, 3 bases at V and 0 bases at J, with 9 bases in the middle. This CDR3 contains 14 residues. With respect to this clone: Its matching antigen is unknown. A much larger clone sits a single nucleotide away, making a read error possible. The identical CDR3 is also encoded by other nucleotide sequences in the sample.

The authors loaded about 200 ng DNA, 30,000 to 35,000 T cell genomes, into sorted-subset replicate PCRs. Authors' processing steps: ImmunoSEQ only sent back junction sequences with no quality scores, so filtering was done differently. Assay used: immunoSEQ multiplex PCR; TCRdb lists only in-frame clones, some missing. D and trimming were read from the DNA, whereas the V and J calls and clone size are those reported in that table. Of about 1 million clones in the sample, more than 65% are singletons; the top ten hold about 1.5%. The clonotype comes from a man younger than 35 in good health. Sequencing was performed on memory CD4+ T cells sorted from blood. Subset here: CD45RA-negative fraction. The chain recombines TRBV11-2 with TRBJ2-7; a possible D gene is TRBD1 (6 bases). The CDR3 nucleotides are TGTGCCAGCAGCTTGGACAGAAGCTCCTACGAGCAGTACTTC. Translation gives CASSLDRSSYEQYF.